The source of this T cell receptor (beta chain) is a study of spatial heterogeneity in lung cancer. Study context: The follow-up PBMC samples were sequenced whenever they were available. The median time to follow-up was roughly two years after resection. Detection consistently yielded more beta chains than alpha chains.

CDR3 size: 15 residues. Trimming removed 4 bases from V and 4 bases from J; junction bases left unmatched: 8. This clonotype was observed a few times. Its antigen remains unknown. Study-wide results and caveats: Whereas they appeared in blood less at follow-up, ubiquitous expanded tumor TCRs appeared there more at resection.

The sample's time point: blood at routine non-recurrence follow-up after resection. From tumor, nontumor lung or frozen PBMC, whole RNA was taken unsorted for sequencing. MiXCR, run by TCRdb on the 5' RACE reads, gives a single entry per CDR3 protein. Of 110,000 or so distinct CDR3 sequences in the sample, 10% to 14% were seen once. This clonotype was obtained from a female donor with early-stage non-small cell lung cancer. This sequence joins TRBV12-3 or TRBV12-4 and TRBJ2-5; 8 bases are shared with TRBD1. The specimen was PBMCs, collected at follow-up. CDR3 nucleotides: TGTGCCAGCAGTTCCCACTGGACAGGGCGAGAGACCCAGTACTTC. It is translated as CASSSHWTGRETQYF.